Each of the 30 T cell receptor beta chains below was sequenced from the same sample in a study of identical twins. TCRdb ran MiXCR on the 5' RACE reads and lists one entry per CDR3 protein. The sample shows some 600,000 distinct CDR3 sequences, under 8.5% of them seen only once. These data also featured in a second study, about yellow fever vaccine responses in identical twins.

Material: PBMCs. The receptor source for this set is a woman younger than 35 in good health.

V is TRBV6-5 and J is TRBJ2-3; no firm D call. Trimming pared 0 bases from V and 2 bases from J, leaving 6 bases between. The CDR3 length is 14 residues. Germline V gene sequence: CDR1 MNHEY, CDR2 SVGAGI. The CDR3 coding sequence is TGTGCCAGCAGTTACTCGTCAGTCACAGATACGCAGTATTTT. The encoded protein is CASSYSSVTDTQYF.

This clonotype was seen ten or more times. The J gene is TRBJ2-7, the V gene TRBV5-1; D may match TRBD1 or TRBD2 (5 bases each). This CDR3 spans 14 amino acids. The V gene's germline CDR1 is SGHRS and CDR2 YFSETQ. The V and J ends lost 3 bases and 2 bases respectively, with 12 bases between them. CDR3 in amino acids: CASSSDWGTYEQYF. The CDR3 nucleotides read TGCGCCAGCAGCTCGGACTGGGGGACCTACGAGCAGTACTTC.

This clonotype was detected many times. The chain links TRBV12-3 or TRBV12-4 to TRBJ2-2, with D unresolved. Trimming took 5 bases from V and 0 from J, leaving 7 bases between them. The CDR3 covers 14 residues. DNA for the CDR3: TGTGCCAGCAGTACCCCAGCGAACACCGGGGAGCTGTTTTTT. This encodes CASSTPANTGELFF.

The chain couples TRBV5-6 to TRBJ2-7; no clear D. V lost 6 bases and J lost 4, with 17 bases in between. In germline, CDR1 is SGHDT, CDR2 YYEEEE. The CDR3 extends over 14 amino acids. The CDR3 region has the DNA TGTGCCAGCACCCTGAGTGGGGTAGGATACGAGCAGTACTTC. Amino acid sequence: CASTLSGVGYEQYF.

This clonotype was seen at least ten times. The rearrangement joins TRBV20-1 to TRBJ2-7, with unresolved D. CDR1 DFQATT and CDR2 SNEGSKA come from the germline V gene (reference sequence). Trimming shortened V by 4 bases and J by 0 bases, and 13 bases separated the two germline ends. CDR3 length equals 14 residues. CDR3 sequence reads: CSATSEKSSYEQYV. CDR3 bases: TGCAGTGCTACTAGTGAGAAAAGCTCCTACGAGCAGTACGTC.

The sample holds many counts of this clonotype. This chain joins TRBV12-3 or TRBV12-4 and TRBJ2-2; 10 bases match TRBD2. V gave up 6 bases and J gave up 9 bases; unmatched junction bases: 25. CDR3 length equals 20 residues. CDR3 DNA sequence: TGTGCCAGCAGCAACACTCTTAGCGGGAGGAACACCGGTTGGATACGGGAGCTGTTTTTT. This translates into CASSNTLSGRNTGWIRELFF.

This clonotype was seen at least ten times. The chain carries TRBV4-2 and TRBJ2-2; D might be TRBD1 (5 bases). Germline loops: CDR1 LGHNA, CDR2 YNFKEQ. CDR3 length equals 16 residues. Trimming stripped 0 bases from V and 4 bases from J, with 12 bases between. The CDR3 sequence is CASSQEGLKGTGELFF. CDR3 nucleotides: TGTGCCAGCAGCCAAGAGGGGCTAAAGGGCACCGGGGAGCTGTTTTTT.

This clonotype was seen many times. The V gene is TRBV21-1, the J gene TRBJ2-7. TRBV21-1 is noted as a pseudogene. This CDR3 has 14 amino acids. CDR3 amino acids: CASSKERLPYEQYV. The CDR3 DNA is TGTGCCAGCAGCAAAGAAAGGCTGCCTTACGAGCAGTACGTC.

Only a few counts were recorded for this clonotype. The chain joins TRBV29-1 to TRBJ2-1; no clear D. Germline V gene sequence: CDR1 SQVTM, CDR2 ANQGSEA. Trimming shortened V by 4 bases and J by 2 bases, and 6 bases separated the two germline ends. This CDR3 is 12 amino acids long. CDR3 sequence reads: CSVVGAYNEQFF. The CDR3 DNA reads TGCAGCGTTGTTGGGGCCTACAATGAGCAGTTCTTC.

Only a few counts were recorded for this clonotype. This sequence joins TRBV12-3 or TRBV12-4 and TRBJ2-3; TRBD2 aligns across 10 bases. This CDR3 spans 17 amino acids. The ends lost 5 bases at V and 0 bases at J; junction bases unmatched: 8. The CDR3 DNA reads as TGTGCCAGCAGTGCCGGGACTAGCGTAACTAGCACAGATACGCAGTATTTT. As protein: CASSAGTSVTSTDTQYF.

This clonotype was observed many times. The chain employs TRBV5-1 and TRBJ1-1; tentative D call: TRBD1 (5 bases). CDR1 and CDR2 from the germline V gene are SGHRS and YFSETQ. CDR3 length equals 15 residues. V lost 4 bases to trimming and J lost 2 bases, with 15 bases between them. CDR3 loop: CASSGTSRDNTEAFF. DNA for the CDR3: TGCGCCAGCAGCGGAACTTCCCGGGACAACACTGAAGCTTTCTTT.

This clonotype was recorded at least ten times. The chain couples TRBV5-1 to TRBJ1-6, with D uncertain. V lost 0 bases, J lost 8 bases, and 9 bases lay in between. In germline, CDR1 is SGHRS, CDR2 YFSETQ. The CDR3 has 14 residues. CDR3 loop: CASSLESGYSPLHF. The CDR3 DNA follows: TGCGCCAGCAGCTTGGAATCGGGTTATTCACCCCTCCACTTT.

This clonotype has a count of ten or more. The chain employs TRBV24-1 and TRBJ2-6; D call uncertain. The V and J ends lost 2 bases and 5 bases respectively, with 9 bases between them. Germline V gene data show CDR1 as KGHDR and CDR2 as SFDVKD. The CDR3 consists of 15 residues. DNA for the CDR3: TGTGCCACCAGTGATTCCTTCCTTAGGGCCAACGTCCTGACTTTC. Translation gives CATSDSFLRANVLTF.

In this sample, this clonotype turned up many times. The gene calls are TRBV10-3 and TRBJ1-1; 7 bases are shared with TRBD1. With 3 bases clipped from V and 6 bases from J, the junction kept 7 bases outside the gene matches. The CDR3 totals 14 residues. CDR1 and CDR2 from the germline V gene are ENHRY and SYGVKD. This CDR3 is CAISEEGAISEAFF. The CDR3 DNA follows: TGTGCCATCAGTGAAGAGGGGGCCATCTCTGAAGCTTTCTTT.

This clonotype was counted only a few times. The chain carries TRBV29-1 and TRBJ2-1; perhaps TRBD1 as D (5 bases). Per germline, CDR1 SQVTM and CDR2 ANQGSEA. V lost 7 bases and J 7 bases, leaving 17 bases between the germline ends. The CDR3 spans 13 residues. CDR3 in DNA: TGCAGCGGCAGGGTACCACCCCAGAATGAGCAGTTCTTC. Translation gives CSGRVPPQNEQFF.

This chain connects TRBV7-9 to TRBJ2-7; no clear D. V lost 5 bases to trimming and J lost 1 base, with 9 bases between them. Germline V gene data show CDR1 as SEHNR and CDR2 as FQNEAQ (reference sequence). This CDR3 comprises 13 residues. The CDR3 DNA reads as TGTGCCAGCAGCCGCGACGGATCCTACGAGCAGTACGTC. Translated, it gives CASSRDGSYEQYV.

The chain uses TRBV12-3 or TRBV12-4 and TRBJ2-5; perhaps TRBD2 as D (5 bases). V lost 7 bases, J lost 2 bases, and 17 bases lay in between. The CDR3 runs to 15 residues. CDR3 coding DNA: TGTGCCAGCATTTTTACGTCAAGAGGGCAAGAGACCCAGTACTTC. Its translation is CASIFTSRGQETQYF.

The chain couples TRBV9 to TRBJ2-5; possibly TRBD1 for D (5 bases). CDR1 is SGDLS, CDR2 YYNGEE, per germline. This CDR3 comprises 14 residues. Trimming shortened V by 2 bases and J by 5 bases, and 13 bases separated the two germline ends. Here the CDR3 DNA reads TGTGCCAGCAGCGTTAGTGGGGCGATTGAGACCCAGTACTTC. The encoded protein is CASSVSGAIETQYF.

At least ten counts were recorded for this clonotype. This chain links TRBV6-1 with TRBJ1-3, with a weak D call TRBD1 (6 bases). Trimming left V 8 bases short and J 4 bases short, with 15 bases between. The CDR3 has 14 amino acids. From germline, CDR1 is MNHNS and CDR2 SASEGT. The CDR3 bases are TGTGCCAGCGGACCGGGGACACCCGGAAACACCATATATTTT. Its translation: CASGPGTPGNTIYF.

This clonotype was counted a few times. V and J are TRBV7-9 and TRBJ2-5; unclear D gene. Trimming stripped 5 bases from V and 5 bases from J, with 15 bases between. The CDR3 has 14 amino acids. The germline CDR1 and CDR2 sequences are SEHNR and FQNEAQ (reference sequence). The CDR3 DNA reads TGTGCCAGCAGCCTTTCCCGAGGTGTGGAGACCCAGTACTTC. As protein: CASSLSRGVETQYF.

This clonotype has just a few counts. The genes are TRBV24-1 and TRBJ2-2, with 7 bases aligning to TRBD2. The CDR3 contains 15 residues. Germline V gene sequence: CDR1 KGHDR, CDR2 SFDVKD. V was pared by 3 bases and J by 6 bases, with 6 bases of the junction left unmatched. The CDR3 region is CATSDPRTSSGELFF. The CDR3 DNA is TGTGCCACCAGTGATCCCCGGACTAGTTCCGGGGAGCTGTTTTTT.

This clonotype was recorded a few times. Here the CDR3 reads CASRGEGLAGEGTSTDTQYF. The CDR3, as DNA: TGTGCCAGCAGGGGGGAGGGACTAGCGGGAGAAGGGACTAGCACAGATACGCAGTATTTT. This chain links TRBV12-3 or TRBV12-4 with TRBJ2-3; 14 positions match TRBD2. CDR3 size: 20 residues. With V trimmed by 6 bases and J by 0 bases, 14 bases remained unmatched.

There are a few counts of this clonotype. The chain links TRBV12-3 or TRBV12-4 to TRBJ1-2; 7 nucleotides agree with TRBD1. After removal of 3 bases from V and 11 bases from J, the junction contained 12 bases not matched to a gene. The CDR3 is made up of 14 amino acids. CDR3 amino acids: CASSFQTGSMGYTF. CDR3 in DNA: TGTGCCAGCAGTTTCCAGACAGGGAGTATGGGATACACCTTC.

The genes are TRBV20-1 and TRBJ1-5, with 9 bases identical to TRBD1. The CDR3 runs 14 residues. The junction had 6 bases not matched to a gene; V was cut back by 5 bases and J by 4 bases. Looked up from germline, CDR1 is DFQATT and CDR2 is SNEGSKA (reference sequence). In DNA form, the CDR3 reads TGCAGTGCTTTATCCGGGACAGGGAATCAGCCCCAGCATTTT. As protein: CSALSGTGNQPQHF.

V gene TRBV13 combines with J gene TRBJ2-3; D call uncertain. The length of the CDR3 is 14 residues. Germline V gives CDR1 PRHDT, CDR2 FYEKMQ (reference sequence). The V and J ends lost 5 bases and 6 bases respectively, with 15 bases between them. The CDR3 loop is CASSPPQTRDTQYF. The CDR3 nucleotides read TGTGCCAGCAGCCCCCCTCAAACTCGGGATACGCAGTATTTT.

The CDR3 DNA reads as TGTGCCAGCAGTCGACTAGCGGGTCACTCCTACGAGCAGTACTTC. Translating it yields CASSRLAGHSYEQYF. The chain is built from TRBV6-2 or TRBV6-3 and TRBJ2-7, with 10 bases identical to TRBD2. This CDR3 spans 15 amino acids. V lost 5 bases, J lost 0 bases, and 4 bases stayed unmatched. Per germline, CDR1 MNHEY and CDR2 SVGEGT.

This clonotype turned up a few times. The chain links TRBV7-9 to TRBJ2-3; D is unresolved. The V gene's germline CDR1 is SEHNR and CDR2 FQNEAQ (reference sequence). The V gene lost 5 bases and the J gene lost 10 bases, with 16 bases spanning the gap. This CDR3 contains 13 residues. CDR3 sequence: CASSHPSSQSQYF. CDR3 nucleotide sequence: TGTGCCAGCAGCCACCCGAGCAGTCAGTCGCAGTATTTT.

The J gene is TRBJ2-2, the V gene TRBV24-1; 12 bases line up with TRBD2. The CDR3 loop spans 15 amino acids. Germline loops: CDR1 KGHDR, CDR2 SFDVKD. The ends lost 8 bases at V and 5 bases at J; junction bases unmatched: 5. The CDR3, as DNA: TGTGCCACCACTAGCGGGGGGGCGAGGACCGGGGAGCTGTTTTTT. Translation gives CATTSGGARTGELFF.

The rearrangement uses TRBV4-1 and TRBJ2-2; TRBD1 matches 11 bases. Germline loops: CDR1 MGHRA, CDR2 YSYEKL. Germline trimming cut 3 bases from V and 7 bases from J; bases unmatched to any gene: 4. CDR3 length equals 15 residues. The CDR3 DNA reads TGCGCCAGCAGCCACGGGACAGGGGGTAACGGGGAGCTGTTTTTT. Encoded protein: CASSHGTGGNGELFF.

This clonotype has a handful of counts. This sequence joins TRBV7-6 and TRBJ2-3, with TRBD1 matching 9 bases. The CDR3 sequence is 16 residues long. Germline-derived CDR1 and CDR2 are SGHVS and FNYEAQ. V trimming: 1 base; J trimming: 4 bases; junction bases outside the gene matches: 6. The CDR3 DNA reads TGTGCCAGCAGCTTAGAGGCAAGGACAGGGGCAGATACGCAGTATTTT. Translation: CASSLEARTGADTQYF.